This T cell receptor (beta chain) was identified during a study of cytomegalovirus exposure and HLA in healthy donors. The J segment lost 4 bases and the V segment lost 4 bases, leaving 4 bases of the junction unmatched. This CDR3 contains 14 residues. CDR1 is MGHRA, CDR2 YSYEKL, per germline. Each of the donors was a healthy bone marrow donor. The PCR employed 60 Vbeta primers together with 13 Jbeta primers. Here immunoSEQ multiplex PCR was the method, and the copy in TCRdb shows in-frame clones only, minus some. The data contain 180,000 or so clones, 75% to 80% of them seen just once; the ten biggest clones take up approximately 2.9%.

The sequenced material came from PBMCs. The chain uses TRBV4-1 and TRBJ2-3; 8 bases match TRBD2. The sequence was obtained from a female donor in good health and CMV-seronegative. The CDR3 protein is CASSRTSSADTQYF. In DNA form, the CDR3 reads TGCGCCAGCAGCCGGACTAGCAGCGCAGATACGCAGTATTTT.